A selection of T cell receptor beta chains follows, all from one sample in a study of blood T cell repertoires in COVID-19. Assay used: immunoSEQ multiplex PCR; TCRdb lists only in-frame clones, some missing. The data show approximately 210,000 clones, 80% to 90% seen once. Sequencing input: peripheral blood. The origin of the receptors is a man between 35 and 55 years old with acute or convalescent COVID-19. Both conserved end residues are trimmed from each CDR3.

18 | TRBV10-3 | AIPGGTSGIFLPNTGELF
13 | TRBV28 | ASSLTGPGANVLT
15 | TRBV7-6 | ASSLVGGEVGTDTQY
14 | TRBV7-3 | ASSVGTSGFQETQY
9 | TRBV21-1 | APGRGDTQY
12 | TRBV29-1 | SVDGGQNFGGYT
12 | TRBV19 | ASSYGTGNTEAF
16 | TRBV10-1 | ASSESGGGHRRPYEQY
12 | TRBV18 | ASSPESSGDTQY
11 | TRBV10-3 | AIKKQGHGELF
12 | TRBV18 | ASSPQGENYGYT
13 | TRBV27 | ASSARGYGNQPQH
12 | TRBV19 | ASSIGVAAETQY
11 | TRBV12-3/TRBV12-4 | ASSPSIANEQF
17 | TRBV6-4 | ASTTGVRSRLGLTDTQY
12 | TRBV18 | ASSPDSALYGYT
16 | TRBV27 | ASSLFDPGTGVTGELF
13 | TRBV2 | ASSHQGGTQETQY
15 | TRBV30 | AWSVGVLGGPSDTQY
9 | TRBV2 | ASRSLGELF
11 | TRBV10-2 | ASSANGPDTQY
13 | TRBV5-5 | ASSLADTAGYEQY
12 | TRBV5-4 | ASTGTSRGTEQF
14 | TRBV19 | ASSPLGGQTTYEQY
13 | TRBV2 | ASSGDTGEPDEQF
15 | TRBV28 | ASSSPGLAGSLSEQY
14 | TRBV9 | ASSKPGQGPTGELF
10 | TRBV29-1 | SVAGQDYGYT
14 | TRBV4-1 | ASSQESGYSNQPQH
10 | TRBV29-1 | SVSPGQLEAF
16 | TRBV2 | ASEGQDRESLGNQPQH
12 | TRBV7-2 | ASSLLGTSYEQY
15 | TRBV24-1 | ATSDAEGAGRDNEQF
9 | TRBV5-6 | ASSSAYEQY
11 | TRBV10-2 | ASMTGASYEQY
13 | TRBV9 | ASSVGGTGDGGYT
11 | TRBV7-9 | ASSPGEDYGYT